A single sample gave rise to the 5 T cell receptor beta chains below, sequenced in a study of cytomegalovirus exposure and HLA in healthy donors. Sequencing used immunoSEQ multiplex PCR; TCRdb keeps in-frame clones, though not all of them. The sample gives roughly 330,000 clones, about 90% of which show up once; approximately 1.1% is in the top ten. Sequenced sample: PBMCs. The receptor source for this set is a woman aged 25-40 years in good health and CMV-seropositive.

The J gene is TRBJ2-7, the V gene TRBV28; no clear D gene. This CDR3 is built from 14 residues. Germline V gene sequence: CDR1 MDHEN, CDR2 SYDVKM. The V gene lost 3 bases and the J gene lost 1 base, with 10 bases spanning the gap. The CDR3 DNA is TGTGCCAGCAGTTTCCGAGGATTTTCCTACGAGCAGTACTTC. Translation: CASSFRGFSYEQYF.

The J gene is TRBJ2-5, the V gene TRBV11-1; D is tentatively TRBD1 or TRBD2 (6 bases each). CDR3 length: 17 residues. V was pared by 4 bases and J by 1 base, with 19 bases between. The V gene's germline CDR1 is SGHAT and CDR2 FQDESV (reference sequence). The DNA of the CDR3 is TGTGCCAGCAGCTCAGGCAAACAGGGCGGGGCCCAAGAGACCCAGTACTTC. Amino acids: CASSSGKQGGAQETQYF. Based on the CDR3 plus reference TRBV11-1 and TRBJ2-5, the full variable domain is EAEVAQSPRYKITEKSQAVAFWCDPISGHATLYWYRQILGQGPELLVQFQDESVVDDSQLPKDRFSAERLKGVDSTLKIQPAELGDSAMYLCASSSGKQGGAQETQYFGPGTRLLVL.

This chain uses TRBV5-6 with TRBJ1-5; D is unresolved. Trimming stripped 2 bases from V and 3 bases from J, with 12 bases between. This CDR3 spans 15 amino acids. Germline V gives CDR1 SGHDT, CDR2 YYEEEE. The DNA of the CDR3 is TGTGCCAGCAGCTTAGGATTACACCCCAATCAGCCCCAGCATTTT. Encoded protein: CASSLGLHPNQPQHF.

The chain is built from TRBV9 and TRBJ1-3; TRBD1 is a possible D gene (6 bases). V gave up 0 bases and J gave up 4 bases, with 14 bases separating them. Germline CDR1 SGDLS, CDR2 YYNGEE. The CDR3 has 16 amino acids. CDR3 in amino acids: CASSVAALGAGNTIYF. The CDR3 nucleotides are TGTGCCAGCAGCGTAGCCGCTTTGGGGGCAGGAAACACCATATATTTT.

The chain carries TRBV6-5 and TRBJ2-7; D unclear. In germline, CDR1 is MNHEY, CDR2 SVGAGI. Deletions cut 6 bases from V and 3 bases from J, with 18 bases between. The length of the CDR3 is 15 residues. The CDR3 nucleotides read TGTGCCAGCAGAGGTACGACGTCCCTGAGCTACGAGCAGTACTTC. Translating it yields CASRGTTSLSYEQYF.